The 17 T cell receptor beta chains listed next were all sequenced from one sample in a study of T cell repertoires in cytomegalovirus infection. Their target antigens are unknown. TCRdb ran MiXCR on the reads and lists one entry per CDR3 protein. In the table there are approximately 70,000 distinct CDR3 sequences, around 21% of which are singletons. The sample consisted of PBMCs, sequenced either directly or after in vitro stimulation (not recorded which). The receptors shown here come from a human donor in good health (CMV status not recorded). Some clones in this sample may be carry-over from other donors' samples.

CDR3 region: CASSLDSTETQYF. In nucleotides, the CDR3 is TGTGCCAGCAGTTTGGACTCAACAGAGACCCAGTACTTC. This chain connects TRBV12-3 or TRBV12-4 to TRBJ2-5; TRBD2 might be the D (5 bases). V was cut by 3 bases and J by 4 bases, with 9 bases left in between. This CDR3 region has 13 residues.

This clonotype was observed at least ten times. V gene TRBV7-2 combines with J gene TRBJ2-5; the match to TRBD2 covers 11 bases. V lost 4 bases and J lost 2; bases outside the gene matches: 3. The CDR3 is 15 amino acids. The germline gives CDR1 SGHTA, CDR2 FQGNSA. The CDR3 reads CASSSTSGVQETQYF. The CDR3 bases are TGTGCCAGCAGCTCGACTAGCGGGGTTCAAGAGACCCAGTACTTC.

The rearrangement links TRBV7-4 to TRBJ1-3; D is perhaps TRBD1 (6 bases). Trimming took off 5 bases at V and 4 bases at J, with 15 bases between the two ends. Germline CDR1 SGHVT, CDR2 SQSDAQ. The CDR3 spans 15 residues. The CDR3 spells CASSRDNLAGNTIYF. The CDR3 nucleotides are TGTGCCAGCAGCCGGGACAATCTCGCCGGAAACACCATATATTTT.

This chain uses TRBV6-2 or TRBV6-3 with TRBJ1-1; D is possibly TRBD1 (5 bases). CDR3 length: 14 residues. The V gene lost 7 bases and the J gene lost 5 bases, with 17 bases spanning the gap. Germline V gene sequence: CDR1 MNHEY, CDR2 SVGEGT. CDR3 DNA: TGTGCCAGCAAACAGGACGGGAGGGTTACTGAAGCTTTCTTT. It specifies CASKQDGRVTEAFF.

V gene TRBV11-2 combines with J gene TRBJ1-2; 7 positions agree with TRBD1. This CDR3 has 17 amino acids. CDR1 is SGHAT and CDR2 is FQNNGV in the germline V gene. The V segment lost 5 bases and the J segment 1 base; nucleotides outside the gene matches: 13. CDR3 DNA sequence: TGTGCCAGCAGCCCCCTTGCCTGGACAGGCGGTAACTATGGCTACACCTTC. It specifies CASSPLAWTGGNYGYTF. Supplemented by reference TRBV11-2 and TRBJ1-2, the full variable domain reads EAGVAQSPRYKIIEKRQSVAFWCNPISGHATLYWYQQILGQGPKLLIQFQNNGVVDDSQLPKDRFSAERLKGVDSTLKIQPAKLEDSAVYLCASSPLAWTGGNYGYTFGSGTRLTVV.

This clonotype was detected ten times or more. This chain connects TRBV7-2 to TRBJ2-5; no reliable D call. Germline CDR1 SGHTA, CDR2 FQGNSA. V lost 5 bases and J 1 base, leaving 8 bases between the germline ends. CDR3 length: 13 amino acids. CDR3 nucleotides: TGTGCCAGCAGCCCACAACTCCAAGAGACCCAGTACTTC. This codes for CASSPQLQETQYF.

Points on this clonotype: An end of the junction does not agree with germline; a read error may underlie this. The chain links TRBV4-1 to TRBJ2-1; 7 bases are a match to TRBD1. The CDR3 is 16 amino acids. Germline V gives CDR1 MGHRA, CDR2 YSYEKL. The CDR3 loop is CASSHEITGVEPSGIF. The CDR3 nucleotides are TGCGCCAGCAGCCACGAGATTACAGGGGTCGAGCCCTCCGGGATCTTC.

The rearrangement joins TRBV6-2 or TRBV6-3 to TRBJ2-7; tentatively, D is TRBD2 (6 bases). This CDR3 has 15 residues. The germline V gene encodes CDR1 MNHEY and CDR2 SVGEGT. V was shortened by 2 bases and J by 4 bases, with 15 bases between the two germline ends. Written as DNA, the CDR3 is TGTGCCAGCAGTTACCGAAGGGACTCCTATTACGAGCAGTACTTC. Amino acid sequence: CASSYRRDSYYEQYF.

There are a few counts of this clonotype. DNA for the CDR3: TGTGCCAGCAGCTTTATCGTAAACAATCAGCCCCAGCATTTT. Protein: CASSFIVNNQPQHF. V and J are TRBV7-2 and TRBJ1-5; no firm D call. Germline V gives CDR1 SGHTA, CDR2 FQGNSA. Trimming took off 3 bases at V and 3 bases at J, with 9 bases between the two ends. The CDR3 runs to 14 residues.

This rearrangement joins TRBV20-1 to TRBJ2-3; tentatively, D is TRBD2 (6 bases). The germline CDR1 and CDR2 sequences are DFQATT and SNEGSKA (reference sequence). V was pared by 7 bases and J by 0 bases, with 17 bases between. CDR3 length: 15 residues. This chain's CDR3 is CSVSQPGTSTDTQYF. In nucleotides, the CDR3 is TGCAGTGTATCCCAGCCAGGGACTAGCACAGATACGCAGTATTTT.

Comment on this clonotype: The CDR3 ends on some other residue instead of the conserved phenylalanine or tryptophan, so this is likely a read error. This chain links TRBV14 with TRBJ2-7; no firm D call. This CDR3 contains 11 residues. The germline CDR1 and CDR2 sequences are SGHDN and FVKESK. Trimming stripped 5 bases from V and 6 bases from J, with 8 bases between. The CDR3 DNA reads as TGTGCCAGCAGCGCCTTCTCCGAGCAGTACCTC. Encoded protein: CASSAFSEQYL.

In this sample, this clonotype turned up many times. The genes are TRBV7-2 and TRBJ1-2; 7 nucleotides line up with TRBD1. V lost 3 bases to trimming and J lost 8 bases; unmatched junction nucleotides: 6. Per germline, CDR1 SGHTA and CDR2 FQGNSA. The CDR3 is made up of 13 amino acids. The CDR3 loop is CASSFETGNGYTF. DNA of the CDR3: TGTGCCAGCAGCTTCGAGACAGGGAACGGCTACACCTTC.

This clonotype was counted at least ten times. This chain joins TRBV7-2 and TRBJ1-2, with D perhaps TRBD1 (6 bases). Germline V gene sequence: CDR1 SGHTA, CDR2 FQGNSA. CDR3 size: 15 residues. The germline V and J ends were trimmed by 1 base and 8 bases, with 17 bases remaining between them. This chain's CDR3 is CASSLVGGPKPGYTF. CDR3 sequence (DNA): TGTGCCAGCAGCTTAGTTGGGGGCCCTAAGCCAGGCTACACCTTC.

At least ten counts were recorded for this clonotype. The rearrangement uses TRBV7-6 and TRBJ2-5, with 10 bases fitting TRBD1. In germline, CDR1 is SGHVS, CDR2 FNYEAQ. There are 16 residues in the CDR3. With V trimmed by 5 bases and J by 2 bases, 8 bases remained unmatched. DNA for the CDR3: TGTGCCAGCAGCCTGGGACAGGGGAGGGATCAAGAGACCCAGTACTTC. It yields the protein CASSLGQGRDQETQYF.

The rearrangement uses TRBV10-3 and TRBJ2-4; TRBD1 or TRBD2 may be the D gene (5 bases each). The CDR3 contains 16 residues. Trimming shortened V by 3 bases and J by 1 base, and 13 bases separated the two germline ends. CDR1 is ENHRY, CDR2 SYGVKD, per germline. The CDR3 reads CAISDRGDWAKNIQYF. As DNA, the CDR3 is TGTGCCATCAGTGATCGGGGCGATTGGGCCAAAAACATTCAGTACTTC.

The rearrangement links TRBV7-9 to TRBJ1-6; 7 bases agree with TRBD1. CDR3 length: 14 residues. Trimming took 5 bases from V and 7 from J; bases not matched to a gene: 5. Germline loops: CDR1 SEHNR, CDR2 FQNEAQ (reference sequence). CDR3 loop: CASSAGTANSPLHF. The CDR3 DNA reads as TGTGCCAGCAGCGCCGGGACAGCCAATTCACCCCTCCACTTT.

The chain carries TRBV7-2 and TRBJ2-5; D remains ambiguous. V was trimmed by 2 bases and J by 1 base, leaving 14 bases between them. Germline assignment: CDR1 SGHTA and CDR2 FQGNSA. The length of the CDR3 is 16 residues. The CDR3 spells CASSLLKPGPQETQYF. DNA for the CDR3: TGTGCCAGCAGCTTATTAAAGCCAGGACCCCAAGAGACCCAGTACTTC.